Presented here are 27 T cell receptor beta chains from one specimen sequenced in a study of blood T cell repertoires in COVID-19. TCRdb's copy holds only in-frame clones and misses some; the assay was immunoSEQ multiplex PCR. The sample gives 180,000 or so clones, 85% to 90% of which show up once; less than 3% is in the top ten. What was sequenced was peripheral blood. The receptors here all came from a woman aged 25 to 39 with active or convalescent COVID-19.

The chain carries TRBV25-1 and TRBJ1-2, with D maybe TRBD1 (6 bases). This CDR3 has 14 residues. Trimming took off 4 bases at V and 4 bases at J, with 13 bases between the two ends. From germline, CDR1 is MGHDK and CDR2 SYGVNS. The CDR3 reads CASSGVQGTYGYTF. The DNA of the CDR3 is TGTGCCAGCAGTGGGGTACAGGGAACCTATGGCTACACCTTC.

This chain connects TRBV6-5 to TRBJ2-1; TRBD2 aligns across 7 bases. Per the germline V gene, CDR1 is MNHEY and CDR2 is SVGAGI. V lost 5 bases, J lost 4 bases, and 8 bases stayed unmatched. The CDR3 extends over 15 amino acids. Here the CDR3 DNA reads TGTGCCAGCAGTCGCTCCGGACTAGGTTACAATGAGCAGTTCTTC. Translated: CASSRSGLGYNEQFF.

This clone was seen just once. V and J are TRBV11-2 and TRBJ1-1; D is uncertain. The germline V gene encodes CDR1 SGHAT and CDR2 FQNNGV. The CDR3 is 10 residues long. Between the trimmed V and J ends, which lost 6 bases and 4 bases, there was a span of 3 bases. CDR3 region: CASSRTEAFF. CDR3 in DNA: TGTGCCAGCAGTCGCACTGAAGCTTTCTTT.

The J gene is TRBJ2-7, the V gene TRBV28; 7 bases align to TRBD1. In germline, CDR1 is MDHEN, CDR2 SYDVKM. V shed 5 bases and J 3 bases; nucleotides not matched to a gene: 10. There are 15 residues in the CDR3. CDR3 nucleotide sequence: TGTGCCAGCAGTCGCCCCGGGACAGCCTACTACGAGCAGTACTTC. Translating gives CASSRPGTAYYEQYF.

This sequence joins TRBV7-8 and TRBJ2-6; 15 positions match TRBD2. Germline trimming cut 5 bases from V and 0 bases from J; bases unmatched to any gene: 5. Germline lookup yields CDR1 SGHVS and CDR2 FQNEAQ. The CDR3 is 19 amino acids. CDR3 nucleotide sequence: TGTGCCAGCAGCCCAGGACTAGCGGGGGGGATCTCTGGGGCCAACGTCCTGACTTTC. The encoded protein is CASSPGLAGGISGANVLTF.

The gene calls are TRBV28 and TRBJ1-6, with D possibly TRBD1 on 6 matching bases. The CDR3 contains 15 residues. Looked up from germline, CDR1 is MDHEN and CDR2 is SYDVKM. Trimming left V 6 bases short and J 5 bases short, with 14 bases between. The CDR3 nucleotides are TGTGCCAGCAGACCCCAGGGGATGGATAATTCACCCCTCCACTTT. Encoded protein: CASRPQGMDNSPLHF.

This sequence joins TRBV5-1 and TRBJ2-2; 7 bases align to TRBD2. V trimming: 0 bases; J trimming: 4 bases; junction bases outside the gene matches: 3. The CDR3 contains 15 residues. Germline CDR1 is SGHRS and CDR2 is YFSETQ. The DNA for the CDR3 is TGCGCCAGCAGCTTGGTGAGCGGGGCCACCGGGGAGCTGTTTTTT. This encodes CASSLVSGATGELFF.

The chain carries TRBV18 and TRBJ2-1; 8 bases align to TRBD2. The trim removed 0 bases at V and 8 bases at J, leaving 15 bases unmatched. Germline lookup yields CDR1 KGHSH and CDR2 LQKENI. The CDR3 loop spans 18 amino acids. The CDR3, as DNA: TGTGCCAGCTCACCACCGGTCCTAGCGGGTAGTGGGGGGCATGAGCAGTTCTTC. Amino acids: CASSPPVLAGSGGHEQFF. The full variable domain, in which reference TRBV18 and TRBJ2-1 provide the parts outside the CDR3, is NAGVMQNPRHLVRRRGQEARLRCSPMKGHSHVYWYRQLPEEGLKFMVYLQKENIIDESGMPKERFSAEFPKEGPSILRIQQVVRGDSAAYFCASSPPVLAGSGGHEQFFGPGTRLTVL.

The genes are TRBV15 and TRBJ1-4; D is possibly TRBD1 (5 bases). The CDR3 is made up of 15 amino acids. Between the trimmed V and J ends, which lost 5 bases and 10 bases, there was a span of 20 bases. Per germline, CDR1 LNHNV and CDR2 YYDKDF (reference sequence). For the CDR3, the DNA is TGTGCCACCAGCCGCCTCCAGGGTGGGTTTGGAAAACTGTTTTTT. This translates into CATSRLQGGFGKLFF.

This chain connects TRBV7-9 to TRBJ2-3, with 8 bases fitting TRBD1. CDR3 length: 14 residues. Germline CDR1 SEHNR, CDR2 FQNEAQ (reference sequence). V shed 5 bases and J 7 bases; nucleotides not matched to a gene: 8. The CDR3 reads CASSPDRGSNTQYF. In DNA form, the CDR3 reads TGTGCCAGCAGCCCCGACAGGGGTTCGAATACGCAGTATTTT.

The rearrangement joins TRBV19 to TRBJ2-7, with 9 bases identical to TRBD1. With 6 bases clipped from V and 0 bases from J, the junction kept 3 bases outside the gene matches. Germline-derived CDR1 and CDR2 are LNHDA and SQIVND (reference sequence). The CDR3 spans 14 residues. As DNA, the CDR3 is TGTGCCAGTAGGGACAGGGGAAGCTCCTACGAGCAGTACTTC. It specifies CASRDRGSSYEQYF.

The rearrangement links TRBV30 to TRBJ2-1, with a possible D match to TRBD2 (6 bases). Germline assignment: CDR1 GTSNPN and CDR2 SVGIG (reference sequence). The CDR3 runs to 13 residues. Trimming stripped 2 bases from V and 9 bases from J, with 14 bases between. The CDR3 loop reads CAWSRDSSSEQFF. In DNA form, the CDR3 reads TGTGCCTGGAGTAGGGACTCGTCAAGTGAGCAGTTCTTC.

As DNA, the CDR3 is TGTGCCAGCAGCCACCTCCCGGGACTCGGGCAGTTCTTC. Its protein is CASSHLPGLGQFF. The V and J genes are TRBV14 and TRBJ2-1; the D gene is possibly TRBD2 (6 bases). Trimming shortened V by 3 bases and J by 12 bases, and 15 bases separated the two germline ends. The germline CDR1 and CDR2 sequences are SGHDN and FVKESK. The CDR3 loop spans 13 amino acids.

This chain links TRBV2 with TRBJ1-5; weak D call: TRBD1 (6 bases). The germline V gene has CDR1 SNHLY and CDR2 FYNNEI. V lost 5 bases, J lost 9 bases, and 17 bases lay in between. This CDR3 contains 14 residues. CDR3 residues: CASSSTGPGWPQHF. In DNA, the CDR3 is TGTGCCAGCAGTTCGACAGGTCCCGGGTGGCCCCAGCATTTT.

The chain joins TRBV5-8 to TRBJ1-2; 9 bases align to TRBD1. This CDR3 spans 14 amino acids. With 4 bases clipped from V and 7 bases from J, the junction kept 8 bases outside the gene matches. Per the germline V gene, CDR1 is SGHTS and CDR2 is YDEGEE. The CDR3 is CASSAGTGFFGYTF. CDR3 sequence (DNA): TGTGCCAGCAGCGCCGGGACAGGGTTTTTTGGCTACACCTTC.

This chain uses TRBV6-2 or TRBV6-3 with TRBJ2-4; tentative D call: TRBD1 (5 bases). V was clipped by 4 bases and J by 0 bases, with 13 bases between them. This CDR3 is 16 amino acids long. Germline V CDR1 and CDR2: MNHEY, SVGEGT. The CDR3 protein is CASSSRQKLAKNIQYF. In nucleotides, the CDR3 is TGTGCCAGCAGTTCCAGACAGAAACTAGCCAAAAACATTCAGTACTTC.

The rearrangement joins TRBV6-5 to TRBJ2-5; the D gene is possibly TRBD2 (6 bases). V lost 7 bases and J 0 bases, leaving 15 bases between the germline ends. This CDR3 is 15 amino acids long. Germline CDR1 MNHEY, CDR2 SVGAGI. CDR3 sequence (DNA): TGTGCCAGCATTATAACCGGGACTCACCAAGAGACCCAGTACTTC. Amino acid sequence: CASIITGTHQETQYF.

This chain joins TRBV19 and TRBJ1-2; 12 bases map to TRBD1. This CDR3 has 18 amino acids. V shed 5 bases, J shed 0 bases, and the junction held 10 bases outside the gene matches. Per the germline V gene, CDR1 is LNHDA and CDR2 is SQIVND (reference sequence). The CDR3 DNA sequence: TGTGCCAGTAGTTTAGCGGGGACAGGGGGCAAAGCTAACTATGGCTACACCTTC. This encodes CASSLAGTGGKANYGYTF. Full variable domain (outside the CDR3, taken from reference TRBV19 and TRBJ1-2): DGGITQSPKYLFRKEGQNVTLSCEQNLNHDAMYWYRQDPGQGLRLIYYSQIVNDFQKGDIAEGYSVSREKKESFPLTVTSAQKNPTAFYLCASSLAGTGGKANYGYTFGSGTRLTVV.

V and J are TRBV19 and TRBJ1-4; D not certain. This CDR3 has 15 residues. Germline lookup yields CDR1 LNHDA and CDR2 SQIVND (reference sequence). V was clipped by 9 bases and J by 4 bases, with 18 bases between them. As DNA, the CDR3 is TGTGCCAGCGGCCCCCTGCGGGTTCTTAATGAAAAACTGTTTTTT. Translating gives CASGPLRVLNEKLFF.

The chain recombines TRBV28 with TRBJ2-2; 8 positions match TRBD2. CDR3 length: 13 amino acids. Trimming took 3 bases from V and 6 from J; bases not matched to a gene: 0. Per the germline V gene, CDR1 is MDHEN and CDR2 is SYDVKM. This CDR3 is CASSFGRAGELFF. CDR3 sequence (DNA): TGTGCCAGCAGTTTCGGGAGGGCCGGGGAGCTGTTTTTT.

This chain connects TRBV18 to TRBJ2-3, with 8 bases that match TRBD2. Looked up from germline, CDR1 is KGHSH and CDR2 is LQKENI. This CDR3 spans 16 amino acids. V was pared by 3 bases and J by 4 bases, with 9 bases of the junction left unmatched. The CDR3: CASSPRAAGGSDTQYF. The CDR3 nucleotides read TGTGCCAGCTCACCTAGGGCGGCGGGGGGCTCAGATACGCAGTATTTT. The full variable domain, its missing parts supplied by reference TRBV18 and TRBJ2-3, is NAGVMQNPRHLVRRRGQEARLRCSPMKGHSHVYWYRQLPEEGLKFMVYLQKENIIDESGMPKERFSAEFPKEGPSILRIQQVVRGDSAAYFCASSPRAAGGSDTQYFGPGTRLTVL.

This clone came up a few times. The chain links TRBV9 to TRBJ1-4; weak D call: TRBD1 (6 bases). The CDR3 runs to 13 residues. Trimming took off 3 bases at V and 8 bases at J, with 11 bases between the two ends. The germline V gene encodes CDR1 SGDLS and CDR2 YYNGEE. The CDR3 is CASSETQGEKLFF. CDR3 nucleotides: TGTGCCAGCAGCGAGACTCAGGGGGAAAAACTGTTTTTT. The whole variable domain, filled in from reference TRBV9 and TRBJ1-4, reads DSGVTQTPKHLITATGQRVTLRCSPRSGDLSVYWYQQSLDQGLQFLIQYYNGEERAKGNILERFSAQQFPDLHSELNLSSLELGDSALYFCASSETQGEKLFFGSGTQLSVL.

The chain combines TRBV28 with TRBJ1-1; D perhaps matches TRBD1 (5 bases). CDR3 length: 12 residues. V was clipped by 5 bases and J by 8 bases, with 12 bases between them. CDR1 MDHEN and CDR2 SYDVKM come from the germline V gene. The CDR3 DNA is TGTGCCAGCAGTCTCCTTCAGGGAGAAGCTTTCTTT. Translated, it gives CASSLLQGEAFF. The full variable domain, its missing parts supplied by reference TRBV28 and TRBJ1-1, is DVKVTQSSRYLVKRTGEKVFLECVQDMDHENMFWYRQDPGLGLRLIYFSYDVKMKEKGDIPEGYSVSREKKERFSLILESASTNQTSMYLCASSLLQGEAFFGQGTRLTVV.

The J gene is TRBJ2-7, the V gene TRBV27; D possibly corresponds to TRBD1 (6 bases). The CDR3 covers 14 residues. Trimming took 5 bases from V and 3 from J, leaving 14 bases between them. Germline CDR1 is MNHEY and CDR2 is SMNVEV (reference sequence). The CDR3 loop is CASSPGHRFYEQYF. The CDR3 region has the DNA TGTGCCAGCAGTCCGGGACACCGTTTCTACGAGCAGTACTTC.

This chain connects TRBV7-8 to TRBJ2-2, with 9 bases fitting TRBD2. J gave up 4 bases and V 6 bases, and 6 bases lay outside the gene matches. Germline-derived CDR1 and CDR2 are SGHVS and FQNEAQ. This CDR3 is built from 15 residues. CDR3 protein: CASSIAGEFTGELFF. CDR3 coding DNA: TGTGCCAGCAGTATAGCGGGGGAATTCACCGGGGAGCTGTTTTTT.

This chain joins TRBV24-1 and TRBJ2-1; TRBD2 matches 12 bases. The CDR3 has 16 residues. The V and J ends lost 3 bases and 5 bases, in that order; junction bases with no gene match: 4. CDR1 is KGHDR and CDR2 is SFDVKD in the germline V gene. CDR3 DNA: TGTGCCACCAGTGATCCCGGGACTAGCGGGCACAATGAGCAGTTCTTC. Translating gives CATSDPGTSGHNEQFF.

The rearrangement joins TRBV2 to TRBJ1-1; tentative D call: TRBD1 (5 bases). V gave up 4 bases and J gave up 4 bases, with 10 bases separating them. The V gene's germline CDR1 is SNHLY and CDR2 FYNNEI. The CDR3 covers 13 residues. This chain's CDR3 is CASSGERGTEAFF. The CDR3 DNA reads as TGTGCCAGCAGTGGTGAAAGGGGCACTGAAGCTTTCTTT.